The 2 T cell receptor beta chains given below trace back to one sample, sequenced in a study of identical twins. One entry per CDR3 protein, called by TCRdb with MiXCR from the 5' RACE reads. The top ten hold about 0.4% of the sample, which has more than 400,000 distinct CDR3 sequences, roughly 15% seen once. The same sample was also studied in work on yellow fever vaccine responses in identical twins.

Sequenced material: CD4+ T cells sorted from blood. These receptors all come from a woman under 30 in good health.

J is TRBJ2-1 and V is TRBV12-3 or TRBV12-4; maybe TRBD2 (5 bases). The length of the CDR3 is 12 residues. V lost 3 bases to trimming and J lost 9 bases, with 9 bases between them. CDR3 in DNA: TGTGCCAGCAGTTTGGAAGAGGGTGAGCAGTTCTTC. This translates into CASSLEEGEQFF.

This chain connects TRBV18 to TRBJ2-1; D not resolved. The CDR3 is 13 residues long. Germline assignment: CDR1 KGHSH and CDR2 LQKENI. Trimming stripped 3 bases from V and 5 bases from J, with 8 bases between. CDR3 DNA sequence: TGTGCCAGCTCACCCAACCTGGACAATGAGCAGTTCTTC. This codes for CASSPNLDNEQFF.